This T cell receptor (beta chain) was sequenced during a study of shared clonotypes between healthy human individuals. At the level of the study: Ranging from 18 to 49 in age, donors were a couple of women and a few men. General observations from the study: Naive CD4 clonotypes overlapped across a few donors at about 5.2%.

Remarks on this clone: Its cognate antigen is unknown.

Sequencing used immunoSEQ multiplex PCR; TCRdb keeps in-frame clones, though not all of them. This sample has some 2.4 million clones, with under 95% found just once. Trimming cost V 5 bases and J 8 bases, with 24 bases left between them. This CDR3 is 17 amino acids long. CDR1 and CDR2 (germline): MNHEY, SMNVEV (reference sequence). Every donor, a Caucasian adult, lived in Nashville, Tennessee. A split of CD4+ cells into CD45RA+ naive and CD45RA-negative memory subsets was performed. The sequencing input was naive CD4+ T cells from PBMCs. The sample's subset: CD45RA+ positively selected. This clonotype originated in a man between 18 and 35 years old in good health. Some clones in this sample may be carry-over from other donors' samples. The chain uses TRBV27 and TRBJ2-2; D possibly matches TRBD1 or TRBD2 (5 bases each). The CDR3 DNA reads TGTGCCAGCAGTGTTACAACCGGGACGCAAATTATGGGGGAGCTGTTTTTT. As protein: CASSVTTGTQIMGELFF.